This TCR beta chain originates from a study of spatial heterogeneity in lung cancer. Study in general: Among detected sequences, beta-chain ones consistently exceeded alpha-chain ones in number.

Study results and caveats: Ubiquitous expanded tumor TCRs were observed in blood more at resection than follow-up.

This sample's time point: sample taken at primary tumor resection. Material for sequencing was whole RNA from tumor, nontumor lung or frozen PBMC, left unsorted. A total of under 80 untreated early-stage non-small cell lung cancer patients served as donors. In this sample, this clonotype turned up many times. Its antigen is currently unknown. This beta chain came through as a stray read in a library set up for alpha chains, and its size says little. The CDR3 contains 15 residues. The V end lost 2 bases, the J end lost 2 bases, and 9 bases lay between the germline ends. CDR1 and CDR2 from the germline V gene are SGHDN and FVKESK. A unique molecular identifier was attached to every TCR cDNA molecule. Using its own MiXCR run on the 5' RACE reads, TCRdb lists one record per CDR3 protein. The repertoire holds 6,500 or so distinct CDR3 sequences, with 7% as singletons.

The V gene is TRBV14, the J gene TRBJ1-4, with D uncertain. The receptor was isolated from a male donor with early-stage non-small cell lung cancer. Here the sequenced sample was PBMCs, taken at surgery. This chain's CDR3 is CASSQRAFTNEKLFF. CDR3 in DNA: TGTGCCAGCAGCCAAAGGGCTTTTACTAATGAAAAACTGTTTTTT.